This T cell receptor beta chain derives from a study of shared clonotypes between healthy human individuals. Some clones are missing from TCRdb's copy, which holds only in-frame ones; the method was immunoSEQ multiplex PCR. Among 980,000 or so clones listed, around three quarters were seen once. Germline V CDR1 and CDR2: SGHDT, YYEEEE. This CDR3 is built from 14 residues. V was clipped by 6 bases and J by 1 base, with 11 bases between them. In this sample, this clone turned up many times. A CD45RA+ naive subset and a CD45RA-negative memory subset were split from CD4+ cells. Sequenced material: memory CD4+ T cells sorted from blood. Noted subset: CD45RA-negative fraction. The chain is built from TRBV5-6 and TRBJ2-4; weak D call: TRBD1 (5 bases). This TCR was sampled from a man younger than 35 in good health. The CDR3 here is CASKPPGAKNIQYF. The CDR3 DNA reads as TGTGCCAGCAAACCCCCAGGGGCCAAAAACATTCAGTACTTC.